The 21 T cell receptor beta chains given below trace back to one sample, sequenced in a study of T cell repertoires in cytomegalovirus infection. Their recognized antigens are unknown. TCRdb itself ran the reads through MiXCR, one entry per CDR3 protein. Of about 890,000 distinct CDR3 sequences listed, approximately 33% are singletons. Sequenced here: cultured CD8+ T cells from PBMCs, sampled from culture after CMV antigen stimulation. These receptors came from a human donor in good health (CMV status not recorded). Some clones in this sample may be carry-over from other donors' samples.

This clonotype was seen only a few times. This rearrangement joins TRBV27 to TRBJ2-1, with 7 bases that match TRBD1. The J segment lost 4 bases and the V segment lost 8 bases, leaving 14 bases of the junction unmatched. Germline V gene data show CDR1 as MNHEY and CDR2 as SMNVEV (reference sequence). The CDR3 has 16 residues. For the CDR3, the DNA is TGTGCCAGCGCCCTCTCAGGGGGACCAATTTACAATGAGCAGTTCTTC. Amino acid sequence: CASALSGGPIYNEQFF.

The table lists this clonotype with a few counts. DNA of the CDR3: TGTGCCAGCAGCGTGAGAGGAGGGGAGACGCGGGAGACCCAGTACTTC. This encodes CASSVRGGETRETQYF. V usage is TRBV9 and J usage is TRBJ2-5, with D perhaps matching TRBD2 (6 bases). V was trimmed by 2 bases and J by 5 bases, leaving 19 bases between them. Germline CDR1 and CDR2: SGDLS and YYNGEE. The CDR3 is 16 amino acids.

The chain couples TRBV2 to TRBJ2-2, with D possibly being TRBD1 (5 bases). The germline V gene encodes CDR1 SNHLY and CDR2 FYNNEI. V was clipped by 6 bases and J by 0 bases, with 14 bases between them. This CDR3 is 16 amino acids long. The CDR3 here is CASSGQGSANTGELFF. Here the CDR3 DNA reads TGTGCCAGCAGCGGACAAGGAAGCGCGAACACCGGGGAGCTGTTTTTT.

This clonotype has a single count. This chain joins TRBV15 and TRBJ2-7; TRBD1 agrees at 7 bases. This CDR3 contains 13 residues. Germline-derived CDR1 and CDR2 are LNHNV and YYDKDF (reference sequence). The V gene end was trimmed by 3 bases and the J gene end by 6 bases; junction bases not matched to a gene: 5. CDR3 residues: CATSRSQGVEQYV. Here the CDR3 DNA reads TGTGCCACCAGCAGGTCCCAGGGGGTCGAGCAGTACGTC.

The chain joins TRBV15 to TRBJ2-6; D possibly corresponds to TRBD2 (5 bases). Per the germline V gene, CDR1 is LNHNV and CDR2 is YYDKDF (reference sequence). The CDR3 sequence is 17 residues long. Between the trimmed V and J ends, which lost 5 bases and 7 bases, there was a span of 21 bases. CDR3 loop: CATSARGLTLGANVLTF. The CDR3, as DNA: TGTGCCACCAGCGCCCGCGGGCTGACTCTGGGAGCCAACGTCCTGACTTTC.

The sample holds many counts of this clonotype. V is TRBV7-9 and J is TRBJ1-5, with D perhaps TRBD1 (5 bases). V was pared by 5 bases and J by 4 bases, with 12 bases between. Germline-derived CDR1 and CDR2 are SEHNR and FQNEAQ (reference sequence). CDR3 length: 14 residues. As DNA, the CDR3 is TGTGCCAGCAGCACCCGGGACGAAAATCAGCCCCAGCATTTT. Its translation is CASSTRDENQPQHF.

As concerns this clonotype: It may be a read error: a sequence one base away is much more abundant. This chain joins TRBV7-6 and TRBJ2-1; 8 bases are a match to TRBD2. CDR1 and CDR2 (germline): SGHVS, FNYEAQ. The CDR3 has 16 residues. V was clipped by 2 bases and J by 9 bases; unmatched bases: 12. The CDR3: CASSLRSGGAVSEQFF. CDR3 nucleotides: TGTGCCAGCAGCTTACGGAGCGGGGGAGCGGTTTCTGAGCAGTTCTTC.

This clonotype has more than one count but fewer than ten. An end of the junction differs from the germline gene, which may be a read error. The V call is TRBV20-1, the J call TRBJ2-3; no definite D call. This CDR3 comprises 12 residues. Per germline, CDR1 DFQATT and CDR2 SNEGSKA (reference sequence). This CDR3 reads CSARDPTDTQYF. In nucleotides, the CDR3 is TGCAGTGCAAGAGACCCCACAGATACGCAGTATTTT.

This clonotype was recorded a few times. The CDR3 nucleotides are TGTGCCAGTAGGCCGGGACTAGCGGGGGGGCAGAGCACCGGGGAGCTGTTTTTT. This encodes CASRPGLAGGQSTGELFF. The V and J genes are TRBV19 and TRBJ2-2, with 16 bases aligning to TRBD2. Germline loops: CDR1 LNHDA, CDR2 SQIVND (reference sequence). The ends lost 6 bases at V and 4 bases at J; junction bases unmatched: 8. The CDR3 has 18 residues.

V is TRBV15 and J is TRBJ1-5; D may be TRBD1 (5 bases). Germline V gene sequence: CDR1 LNHNV, CDR2 YYDKDF (reference sequence). V was clipped by 6 bases and J by 1 base, with 10 bases between them. The CDR3 loop spans 14 amino acids. The CDR3, as DNA: TGTGCCACCAGTTTTGACAGAAGCAATCAGCCCCAGCATTTT. It yields the protein CATSFDRSNQPQHF. Looking up the rest from reference TRBV15 and TRBJ1-5 gives the full variable domain: DAMVIQNPRYQVTQFGKPVTLSCSQTLNHNVMYWYQQKSSQAPKLLFHYYDKDFNNEADTPDNFQSRRPNTSFCFLDIRSPGLGDTAMYLCATSFDRSNQPQHFGDGTRLSIL.

This clonotype has more than one count but fewer than ten. This sequence joins TRBV27 and TRBJ1-5; TRBD1 matches at 7 bases. Per the germline V gene, CDR1 is MNHEY and CDR2 is SMNVEV (reference sequence). This CDR3 is 16 amino acids long. Unmatched junction bases numbered 10, after V lost 3 bases and J lost 5 bases. CDR3 loop: CASSFIYRGRDQPQHF. The CDR3 DNA is TGTGCCAGCAGTTTTATCTACAGGGGCCGGGATCAGCCCCAGCATTTT.

This rearrangement joins TRBV4-1 to TRBJ1-3; weak D call: TRBD1 (5 bases). The V end lost 3 bases, the J end lost 1 base, and 22 bases lay between the germline ends. The CDR3 is 19 amino acids. Germline CDR1 is MGHRA and CDR2 is YSYEKL. CDR3 region: CASSHVPPGGLYSGNTIYF. DNA of the CDR3: TGCGCCAGCAGCCATGTTCCCCCTGGGGGATTGTATTCTGGAAACACCATATATTTT.

V and J are TRBV7-6 and TRBJ2-7, with D possibly called TRBD1 or TRBD2 (5 bases each). Trimming cost V 5 bases and J 2 bases, with 16 bases left between them. The CDR3 is 15 residues long. Germline CDR1 and CDR2: SGHVS and FNYEAQ. CDR3 region: CASSPSRGDPYEQYF. The CDR3, as DNA: TGTGCCAGCAGCCCGTCGAGAGGGGATCCCTACGAGCAGTACTTC. Full variable domain (missing parts from reference TRBV7-6 and TRBJ2-7): GAGVSQSPRYKVTKRGQDVALRCDPISGHVSLYWYRQALGQGPEFLTYFNYEAQQDKSGLPNDRFSAERPEGSISTLTIQRTEQRDSAMYRCASSPSRGDPYEQYFGPGTRLTVT.

V gene TRBV4-3 combines with J gene TRBJ1-2; D is undetermined. The CDR3 runs to 15 residues. V lost 0 bases, J lost 3 bases, and 11 bases lay in between. Germline lookup yields CDR1 LGHNA and CDR2 YSLEER. The CDR3 loop reads CASSQDLGIDYGYTF. The CDR3 bases are TGCGCCAGCAGCCAAGATTTAGGTATTGACTATGGCTACACCTTC.

J is TRBJ2-1 and V is TRBV27; TRBD2 agrees at 14 bases. The ends lost 5 bases at V and 6 bases at J; junction bases unmatched: 12. The CDR3 spans 18 residues. The germline V gene encodes CDR1 MNHEY and CDR2 SMNVEV (reference sequence). The CDR3 protein is CASSVTGTSGGLRNEQFF. CDR3 sequence (DNA): TGTGCCAGCAGTGTCACCGGGACTAGCGGGGGTTTACGCAATGAGCAGTTCTTC.

The chain carries TRBV10-3 and TRBJ1-2; D is uncertain. The CDR3 totals 15 residues. V shed 2 bases and J shed 4 bases, with 14 bases lying between them. Germline V gives CDR1 ENHRY, CDR2 SYGVKD. CDR3 sequence (DNA): TGTGCCATCAGTGAGCGCGAGACGTCCATCTATGGCTACACCTTC. Translation: CAISERETSIYGYTF.

The chain links TRBV2 to TRBJ1-2, with D unclear. The CDR3 is 12 amino acids. V was shortened by 11 bases and J by 5 bases, with 15 bases between the two germline ends. From germline, CDR1 is SNHLY and CDR2 FYNNEI. The CDR3: CAVKTEFYGYTF. DNA for the CDR3: TGTGCCGTAAAAACCGAGTTTTATGGCTACACCTTC.

By sample share, this clonotype is medium-sized. CDR3 coding DNA: TGTGCCAGCAGCTTTCCCGGGACAGGGTTCTACGAGCAGTACGTC. Residues: CASSFPGTGFYEQYV. The chain joins TRBV7-2 to TRBJ2-7; TRBD1 agrees at 9 bases. Germline values: CDR1 SGHTA, CDR2 FQGNSA. This CDR3 is built from 15 residues. V gave up 3 bases and J gave up 3 bases; unmatched junction bases: 6.

This clonotype was seen a few times. The chain has TRBV12-3 or TRBV12-4 and TRBJ2-2; a possible D gene is TRBD1 (6 bases). The CDR3 consists of 11 residues. V gave up 11 bases and J gave up 7 bases, with 11 bases separating them. The CDR3 protein is CAQGGNGELFF. The CDR3 coding sequence is TGTGCCCAAGGGGGTAACGGGGAGCTGTTTTTT.

The J gene is TRBJ2-5, the V gene TRBV6-2 or TRBV6-3; D gene unclear. V was trimmed by 2 bases and J by 0 bases, leaving 7 bases between them. CDR3 length: 14 amino acids. Germline loops: CDR1 MNHEY, CDR2 SVGEGT. The CDR3 spells CASSYTDYQETQYF. DNA for the CDR3: TGTGCCAGCAGTTACACAGATTACCAAGAGACCCAGTACTTC.

In this sample, this clonotype turned up many times. The chain links TRBV7-8 to TRBJ2-3; a possible D gene is TRBD2 (5 bases). The ends were cut back, 5 bases at V and 2 bases at J, with 20 bases in the middle. CDR1 is SGHVS, CDR2 FQNEAQ, per germline. The CDR3 loop spans 17 amino acids. CDR3 DNA: TGTGCCAGCAGCGAACCAACAAGCGGAAAACTCACAGATACGCAGTATTTT. This codes for CASSEPTSGKLTDTQYF.